This T cell receptor beta chain was sequenced in a study of metastatic and nonmetastatic thyroid tumors. The entire patient cohort was treatment-naive prior to thyroid surgery. Ten or more counts support this clone. Through MiXCR, TCRdb re-clonotyped the PCR reads. The sample includes about 93,000 clones, roughly 12% of them seen just once. The V gene's germline CDR1 is SGHDT and CDR2 YYEEEE. CDR3 length: 16 residues. Germline trimming cut 0 bases from V and 2 bases from J; bases unmatched to any gene: 5. The TCR sequence derives from a female donor with papillary thyroid cancer or a benign thyroid nodule (not recorded which). Some clones in this sample may be carry-over from other donors' samples. The sample consisted of blood. The rearrangement links TRBV5-6 to TRBJ2-5, with 9 bases identical to TRBD2. CDR3 bases: TGTGCCAGCAGCTTGGGGCTAGCGGGAACACAAGAGACCCAGTACTTC. The encoded protein is CASSLGLAGTQETQYF.